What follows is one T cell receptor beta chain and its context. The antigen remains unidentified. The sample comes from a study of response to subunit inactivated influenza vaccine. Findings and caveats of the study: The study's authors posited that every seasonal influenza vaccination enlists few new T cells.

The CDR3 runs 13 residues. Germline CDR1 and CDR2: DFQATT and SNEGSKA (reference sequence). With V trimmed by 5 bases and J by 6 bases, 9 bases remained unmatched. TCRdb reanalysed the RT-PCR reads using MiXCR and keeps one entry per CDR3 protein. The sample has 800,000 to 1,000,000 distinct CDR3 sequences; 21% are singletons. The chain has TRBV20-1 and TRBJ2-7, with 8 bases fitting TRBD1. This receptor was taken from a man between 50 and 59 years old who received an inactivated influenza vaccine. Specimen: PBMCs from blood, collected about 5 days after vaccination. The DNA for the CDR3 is TGCAGTGCTCGGACAGGGAATAGGGCCGAGCAGTACTTC. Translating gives CSARTGNRAEQYF.